This T cell receptor beta chain derives from a study of response to subunit inactivated influenza vaccine. One entry per CDR3 protein, called by TCRdb with MiXCR from the RT-PCR reads. The table records fewer than 700,000 distinct CDR3 sequences, 10% to 15% of them present only once. General study findings and limits: A suggestion made by the authors is that each seasonal influenza vaccination recruits few new T cells.

About this clonotype: Antigen: not known. A read error may be the cause here, since a much bigger clone is one base away.

Germline CDR1 reads ENHRY; CDR2 reads SYGVKD. The CDR3 spans 12 residues. Between the trimmed V and J ends, which lost 10 bases and 6 bases, there was a span of 13 bases. The receptor's source is a man between 45 and 60 years old who received an inactivated influenza vaccine. The rearrangement uses TRBV10-3 and TRBJ2-1; D is unclear. The sequences come from PBMCs from blood, collected about 6 weeks after vaccination. DNA for the CDR3: TGTGCCAACCAACAGTTTTCCAATGAGCAGTTCTTC. This gives the protein CANQQFSNEQFF.